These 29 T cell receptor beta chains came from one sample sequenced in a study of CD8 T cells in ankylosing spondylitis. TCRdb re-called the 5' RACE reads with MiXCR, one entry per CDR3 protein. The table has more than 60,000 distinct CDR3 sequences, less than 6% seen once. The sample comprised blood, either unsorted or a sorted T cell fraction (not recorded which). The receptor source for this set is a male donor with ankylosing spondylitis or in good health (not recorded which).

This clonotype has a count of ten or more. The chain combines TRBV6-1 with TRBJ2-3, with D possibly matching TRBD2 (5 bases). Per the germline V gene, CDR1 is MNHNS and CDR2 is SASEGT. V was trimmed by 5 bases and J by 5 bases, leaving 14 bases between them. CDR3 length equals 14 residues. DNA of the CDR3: TGTGCCAGCAGTAGCGGAACGCAGGAAGATACGCAGTATTTT. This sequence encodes CASSSGTQEDTQYF.

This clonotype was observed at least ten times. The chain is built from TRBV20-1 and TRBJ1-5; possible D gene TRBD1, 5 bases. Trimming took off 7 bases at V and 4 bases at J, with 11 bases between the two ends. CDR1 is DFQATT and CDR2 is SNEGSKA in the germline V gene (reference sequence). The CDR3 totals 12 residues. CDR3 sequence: CSGGGWNQPQHF. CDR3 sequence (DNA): TGCAGTGGGGGGGGATGGAATCAGCCCCAGCATTTT.

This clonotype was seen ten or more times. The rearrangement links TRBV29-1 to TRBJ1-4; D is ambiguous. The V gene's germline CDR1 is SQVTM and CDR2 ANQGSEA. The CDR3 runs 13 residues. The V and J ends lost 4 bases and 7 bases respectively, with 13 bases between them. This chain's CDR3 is CSVGLLRAEKLFF. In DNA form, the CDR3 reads TGCAGCGTTGGACTCTTGCGGGCTGAAAAACTGTTTTTT. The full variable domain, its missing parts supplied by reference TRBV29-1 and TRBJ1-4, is SAVISQKPSRDICQRGTSLTIQCQVDSQVTMMFWYRQQPGQSLTLIATANQGSEATYESGFVIDKFPISRPNLTFSTLTVSNMSPEDSSIYLCSVGLLRAEKLFFGSGTQLSVL.

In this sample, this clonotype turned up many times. CDR3 sequence: CSARPNPGRLNVVQPQHF. CDR3 coding DNA: TGCAGTGCTAGACCCAATCCCGGACGCTTAAATGTGGTGCAGCCCCAGCATTTT. The J gene is TRBJ1-5, the V gene TRBV20-1; D call uncertain. The CDR3 consists of 18 residues. The V end lost 2 bases, the J end lost 7 bases, and 27 bases lay between the germline ends. Germline V CDR1 and CDR2: DFQATT, SNEGSKA (reference sequence).

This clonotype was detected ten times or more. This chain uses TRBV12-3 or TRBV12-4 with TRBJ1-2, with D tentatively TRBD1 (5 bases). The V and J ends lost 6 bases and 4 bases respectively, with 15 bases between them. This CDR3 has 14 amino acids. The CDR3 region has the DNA TGTGCCAGCAGGGACACGGCAGGTCCCTATGGCTACACCTTC. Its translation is CASRDTAGPYGYTF.

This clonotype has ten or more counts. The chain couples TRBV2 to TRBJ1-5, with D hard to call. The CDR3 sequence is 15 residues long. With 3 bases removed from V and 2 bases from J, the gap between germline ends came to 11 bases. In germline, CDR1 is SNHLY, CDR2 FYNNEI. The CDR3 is CASSDGLGRNQPQHF. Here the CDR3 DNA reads TGTGCCAGCAGTGATGGCCTCGGACGCAATCAGCCCCAGCATTTT.

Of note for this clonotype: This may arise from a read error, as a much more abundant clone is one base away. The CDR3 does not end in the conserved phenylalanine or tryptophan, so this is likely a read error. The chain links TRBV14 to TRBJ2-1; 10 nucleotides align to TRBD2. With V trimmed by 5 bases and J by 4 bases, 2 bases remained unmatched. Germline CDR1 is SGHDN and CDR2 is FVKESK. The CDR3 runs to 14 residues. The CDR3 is CASSRTSGYNEQFL. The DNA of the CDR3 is TGTGCCAGCAGCAGGACTAGCGGATACAATGAGCAGTTCCTC.

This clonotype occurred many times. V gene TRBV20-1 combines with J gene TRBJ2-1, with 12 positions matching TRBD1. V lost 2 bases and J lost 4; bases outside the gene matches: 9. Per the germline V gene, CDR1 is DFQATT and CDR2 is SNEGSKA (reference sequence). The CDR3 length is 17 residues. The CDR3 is CSARHLGGQGAYNEQFF. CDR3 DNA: TGCAGTGCTAGACACCTGGGGGGACAGGGGGCTTACAATGAGCAGTTCTTC.

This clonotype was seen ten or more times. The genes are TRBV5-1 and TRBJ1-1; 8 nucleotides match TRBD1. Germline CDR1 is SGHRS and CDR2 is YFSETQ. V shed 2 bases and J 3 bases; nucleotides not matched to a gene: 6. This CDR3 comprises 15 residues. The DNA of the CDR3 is TGCGCCAGCAGCTTCCAGGACAGGGTCTACACTGAAGCTTTCTTT. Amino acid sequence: CASSFQDRVYTEAFF.

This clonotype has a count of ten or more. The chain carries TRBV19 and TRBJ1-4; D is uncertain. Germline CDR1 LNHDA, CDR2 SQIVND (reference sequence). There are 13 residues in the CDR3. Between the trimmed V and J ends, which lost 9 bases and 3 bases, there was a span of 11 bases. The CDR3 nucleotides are TGTGCCAGCCACTCACTCCCTAATGAAAAACTGTTTTTT. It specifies CASHSLPNEKLFF.

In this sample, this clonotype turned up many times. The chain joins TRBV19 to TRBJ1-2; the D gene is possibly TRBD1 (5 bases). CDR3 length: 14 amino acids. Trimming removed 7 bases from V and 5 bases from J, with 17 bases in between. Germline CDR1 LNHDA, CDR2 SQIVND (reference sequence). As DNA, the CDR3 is TGTGCCAGTACGCCAGGGCAAACTATATATGGCTACACCTTC. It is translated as CASTPGQTIYGYTF.

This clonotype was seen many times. The CDR3 DNA follows: TGCAGTGCTAGAGATCTGCTGGGCAACCAAGAGACCCAGTACTTC. Translated: CSARDLLGNQETQYF. This rearrangement joins TRBV20-1 to TRBJ2-5; no clear D. The V end was cut by 0 bases, the J end by 0 bases, with 11 bases between. Germline CDR1 reads DFQATT; CDR2 reads SNEGSKA (reference sequence). The CDR3 runs to 15 residues.

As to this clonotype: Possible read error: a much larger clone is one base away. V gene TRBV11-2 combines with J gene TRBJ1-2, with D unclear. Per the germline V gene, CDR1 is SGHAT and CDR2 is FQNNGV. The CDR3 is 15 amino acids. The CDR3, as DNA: TGTACCAGCAGCTCCCTCAGGTCCGCCGGCTATGGCTACACCTTC. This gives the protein CTSSSLRSAGYGYTF. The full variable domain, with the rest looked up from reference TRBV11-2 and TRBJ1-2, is EAGVAQSPRYKIIEKRQSVAFWCNPISGHATLYWYQQILGQGPKLLIQFQNNGVVDDSQLPKDRFSAERLKGVDSTLKIQPAKLEDSAVYLCTSSSLRSAGYGYTFGSGTRLTVV.

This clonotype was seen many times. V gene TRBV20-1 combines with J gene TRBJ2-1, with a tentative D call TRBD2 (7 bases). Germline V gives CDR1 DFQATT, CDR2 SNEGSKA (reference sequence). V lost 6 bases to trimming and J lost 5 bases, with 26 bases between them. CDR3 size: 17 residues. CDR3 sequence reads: CSATGGPRVGFNNEQFF. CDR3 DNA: TGCAGTGCCACGGGGGGCCCGAGGGTCGGATTTAACAATGAGCAGTTCTTC.

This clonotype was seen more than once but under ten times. The DNA of the CDR3 is TGCGCCAGCAGCCCACAAGATTACAGGACAGGGGCCGAGCAGTACTTC. The encoded protein is CASSPQDYRTGAEQYF. The V gene is TRBV4-1, the J gene TRBJ2-7; 9 bases are a match to TRBD1. CDR3 size: 16 residues. J gave up 6 bases and V 4 bases, and 13 bases lay outside the gene matches. The germline gives CDR1 MGHRA, CDR2 YSYEKL.

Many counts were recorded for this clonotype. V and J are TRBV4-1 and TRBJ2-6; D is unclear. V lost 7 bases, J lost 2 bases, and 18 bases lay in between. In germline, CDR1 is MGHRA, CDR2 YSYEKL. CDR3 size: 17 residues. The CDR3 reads CASTPVGLSAGANVLTF. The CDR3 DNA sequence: TGCGCCAGCACCCCGGTAGGGCTCTCCGCTGGGGCCAACGTCCTGACTTTC.

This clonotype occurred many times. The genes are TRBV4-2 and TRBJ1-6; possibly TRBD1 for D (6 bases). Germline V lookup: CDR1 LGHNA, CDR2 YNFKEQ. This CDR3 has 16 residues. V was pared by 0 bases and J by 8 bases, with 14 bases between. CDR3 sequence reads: CASSQDWRAGDSPLHF. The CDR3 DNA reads TGTGCCAGCAGCCAAGATTGGCGAGCAGGGGATTCACCCCTCCACTTT.

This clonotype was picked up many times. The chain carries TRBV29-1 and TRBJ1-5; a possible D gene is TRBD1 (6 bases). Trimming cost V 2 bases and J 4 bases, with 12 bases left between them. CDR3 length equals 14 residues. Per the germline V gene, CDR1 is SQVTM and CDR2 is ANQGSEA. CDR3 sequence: CSVELAGVNQPQHF. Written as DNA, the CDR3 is TGCAGCGTTGAACTTGCAGGGGTAAATCAGCCCCAGCATTTT. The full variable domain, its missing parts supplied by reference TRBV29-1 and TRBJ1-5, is SAVISQKPSRDICQRGTSLTIQCQVDSQVTMMFWYRQQPGQSLTLIATANQGSEATYESGFVIDKFPISRPNLTFSTLTVSNMSPEDSSIYLCSVELAGVNQPQHFGDGTRLSIL.

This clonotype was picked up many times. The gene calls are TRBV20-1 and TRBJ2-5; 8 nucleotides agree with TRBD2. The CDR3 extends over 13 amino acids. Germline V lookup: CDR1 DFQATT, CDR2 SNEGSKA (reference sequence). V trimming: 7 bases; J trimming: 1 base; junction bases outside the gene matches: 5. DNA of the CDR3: TGCAGTGAGGGAAGCGGGAGCCAAGAGACCCAGTACTTC. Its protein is CSEGSGSQETQYF.

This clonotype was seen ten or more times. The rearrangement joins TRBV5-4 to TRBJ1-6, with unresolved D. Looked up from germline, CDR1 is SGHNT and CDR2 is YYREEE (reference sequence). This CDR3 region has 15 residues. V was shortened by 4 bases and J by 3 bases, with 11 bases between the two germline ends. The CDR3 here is CASSNRDFYNSPLHF. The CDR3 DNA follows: TGTGCCAGCAGCAACCGGGATTTCTATAATTCACCCCTCCACTTT.

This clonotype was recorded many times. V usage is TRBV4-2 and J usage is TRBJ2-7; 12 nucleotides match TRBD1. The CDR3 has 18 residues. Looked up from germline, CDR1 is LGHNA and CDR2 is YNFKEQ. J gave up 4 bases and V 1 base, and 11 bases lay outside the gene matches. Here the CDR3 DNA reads TGTGCCAGCAGCCAAGGACATGGAGGGGACAGGGGGCTTTACGAGCAGTACTTC. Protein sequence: CASSQGHGGDRGLYEQYF.

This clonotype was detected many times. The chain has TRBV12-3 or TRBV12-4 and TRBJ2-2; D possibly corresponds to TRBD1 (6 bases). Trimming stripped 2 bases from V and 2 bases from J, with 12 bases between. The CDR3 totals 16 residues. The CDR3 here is CASSLLGQRNTGELFF. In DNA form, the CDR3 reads TGTGCCAGCAGTTTATTAGGACAGCGAAACACCGGGGAGCTGTTTTTT.

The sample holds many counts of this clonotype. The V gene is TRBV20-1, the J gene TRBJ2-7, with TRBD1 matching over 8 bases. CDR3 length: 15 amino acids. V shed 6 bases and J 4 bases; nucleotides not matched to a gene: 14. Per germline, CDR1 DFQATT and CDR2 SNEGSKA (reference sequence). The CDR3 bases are TGCAGTGCAAAGACAGGGGCCAAGTCCGTTTACGAGCAGTACTTC. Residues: CSAKTGAKSVYEQYF.

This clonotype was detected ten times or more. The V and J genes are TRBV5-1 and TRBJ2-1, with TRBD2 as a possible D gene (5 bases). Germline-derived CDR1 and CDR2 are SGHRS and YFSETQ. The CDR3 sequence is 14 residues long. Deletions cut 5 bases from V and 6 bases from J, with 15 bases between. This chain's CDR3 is CASRPPGVVNEQFF. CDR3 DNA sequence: TGCGCCAGCAGACCACCCGGGGTAGTCAATGAGCAGTTCTTC.

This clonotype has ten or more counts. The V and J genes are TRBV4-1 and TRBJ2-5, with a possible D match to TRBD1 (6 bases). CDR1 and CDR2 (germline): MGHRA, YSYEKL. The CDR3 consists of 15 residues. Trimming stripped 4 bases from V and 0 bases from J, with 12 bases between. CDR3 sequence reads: CASSPEDRYQETQYF. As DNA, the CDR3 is TGCGCCAGCAGCCCAGAGGACAGATACCAAGAGACCCAGTACTTC.

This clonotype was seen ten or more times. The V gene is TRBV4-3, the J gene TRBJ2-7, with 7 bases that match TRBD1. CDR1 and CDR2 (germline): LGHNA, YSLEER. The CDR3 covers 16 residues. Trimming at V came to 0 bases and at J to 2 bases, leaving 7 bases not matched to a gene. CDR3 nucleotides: TGCGCCAGCAGCCAAGATGGGACAGACGGAACCTACGAGCAGTACTTC. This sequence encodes CASSQDGTDGTYEQYF.

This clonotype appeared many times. The chain's CDR3 is CSAGSGGYTF. The CDR3 region has the DNA TGCAGCGCAGGGTCGGGGGGCTACACCTTC. The V call is TRBV29-1, the J call TRBJ1-2; a possible D gene is TRBD1 (5 bases). The V end lost 7 bases, the J end lost 8 bases, and 11 bases lay between the germline ends. This CDR3 has 10 residues. Per the germline V gene, CDR1 is SQVTM and CDR2 is ANQGSEA.

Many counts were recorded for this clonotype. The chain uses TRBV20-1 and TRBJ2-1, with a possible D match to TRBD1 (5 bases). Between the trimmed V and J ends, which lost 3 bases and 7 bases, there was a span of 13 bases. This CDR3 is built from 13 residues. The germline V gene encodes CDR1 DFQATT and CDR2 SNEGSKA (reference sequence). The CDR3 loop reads CSASPGPRNEQFF. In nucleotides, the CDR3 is TGCAGTGCTAGTCCAGGGCCGAGGAATGAGCAGTTCTTC.

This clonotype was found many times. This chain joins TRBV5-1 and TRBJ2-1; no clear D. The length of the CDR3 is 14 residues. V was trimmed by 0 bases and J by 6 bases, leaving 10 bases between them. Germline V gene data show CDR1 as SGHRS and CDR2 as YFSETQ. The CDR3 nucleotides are TGCGCCAGCAGCTTGGAGTCTCTTAGCAATGAGCAGTTCTTC. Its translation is CASSLESLSNEQFF.